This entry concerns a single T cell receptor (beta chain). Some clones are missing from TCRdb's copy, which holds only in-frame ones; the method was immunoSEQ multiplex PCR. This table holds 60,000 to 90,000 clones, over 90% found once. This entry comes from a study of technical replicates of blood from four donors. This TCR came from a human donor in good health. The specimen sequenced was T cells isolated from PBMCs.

DNA of the CDR3: TGCGCCAGCAGCTTGGCTAGTCTGGATGAGCAGTTCTTC. It codes for CASSLASLDEQFF. This chain uses TRBV5-1 with TRBJ2-1; D is uncertain. The CDR3 contains 13 residues. Germline assignment: CDR1 SGHRS and CDR2 YFSETQ. The V gene lost 0 bases and the J gene lost 8 bases, with 9 bases spanning the gap.